This T cell receptor beta chain stems from a study of identical twins. The sample holds a few counts of this clonotype. Its antigen remains unidentified. Study results and caveats: Excess sharing between twins was weaker in beta out-of-frame sequences. The models gave estimates that fell short of the out-of-frame TCR alpha sharing seen in monozygotic twins.

Trimming at V came to 7 bases and at J to 3 bases, leaving 9 bases not matched to a gene. Germline CDR1 is DFQATT and CDR2 is SNEGSKA (reference sequence). This CDR3 has 14 amino acids. Carrying unique molecular identifiers, the cDNA also gained a universal primer site through template switching. TCRdb re-analysed the 5' RACE reads in MiXCR, keeping a single row per CDR3 protein. The repertoire holds approximately 600,000 distinct CDR3 sequences, with 9.5% to 10% as singletons. A further study also used this sample, focusing on yellow fever vaccine responses in identical twins. That source adds: Twins reportedly mounted vaccine T cell responses that seemed partly convergent, partly personalized.

The sequence derives from a woman under 30 in good health. Sequencing was performed on PBMCs. V usage is TRBV20-1 and J usage is TRBJ2-4, with TRBD1 matching 7 bases. In DNA, the CDR3 is TGCAGTGTCATACAGGGGCAGGGCAAAAACATTCAGTACTTC. It codes for CSVIQGQGKNIQYF.